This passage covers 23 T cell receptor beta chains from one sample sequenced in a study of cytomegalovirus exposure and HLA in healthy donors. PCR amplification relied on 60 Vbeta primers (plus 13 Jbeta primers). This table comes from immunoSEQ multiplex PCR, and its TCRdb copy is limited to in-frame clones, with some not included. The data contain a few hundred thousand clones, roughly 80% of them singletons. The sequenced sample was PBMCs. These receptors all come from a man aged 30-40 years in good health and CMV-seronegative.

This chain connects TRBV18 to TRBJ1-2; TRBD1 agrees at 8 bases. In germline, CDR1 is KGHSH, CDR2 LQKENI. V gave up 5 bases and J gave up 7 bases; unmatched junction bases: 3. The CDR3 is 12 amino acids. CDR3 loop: CASSNDRGGYTF. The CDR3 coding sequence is TGTGCCAGCTCAAATGACAGGGGTGGCTACACCTTC.

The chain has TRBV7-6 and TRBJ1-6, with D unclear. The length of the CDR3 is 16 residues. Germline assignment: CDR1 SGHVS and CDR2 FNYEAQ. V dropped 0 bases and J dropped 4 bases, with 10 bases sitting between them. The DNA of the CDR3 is TGTGCCAGCAGCTTAGCGGCGACACCTTATAATTCACCCCTCCACTTT. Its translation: CASSLAATPYNSPLHF.

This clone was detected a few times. CDR3 loop: CASSLDGVGQPQHF. The CDR3 bases are TGTGCCAGCAGCTTAGACGGGGTTGGTCAGCCCCAGCATTTT. This chain links TRBV7-9 with TRBJ1-5; D is unclear. The ends were cut back, 1 base at V and 6 bases at J, with 10 bases in the middle. Germline V gene sequence: CDR1 SEHNR, CDR2 FQNEAQ (reference sequence). This CDR3 contains 14 residues.

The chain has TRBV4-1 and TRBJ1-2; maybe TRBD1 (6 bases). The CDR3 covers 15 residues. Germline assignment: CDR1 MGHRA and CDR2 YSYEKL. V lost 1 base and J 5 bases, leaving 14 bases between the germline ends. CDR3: CASSQVVKGGYGYTF. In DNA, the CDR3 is TGCGCCAGCAGCCAAGTGGTGAAAGGGGGTTATGGCTACACCTTC.

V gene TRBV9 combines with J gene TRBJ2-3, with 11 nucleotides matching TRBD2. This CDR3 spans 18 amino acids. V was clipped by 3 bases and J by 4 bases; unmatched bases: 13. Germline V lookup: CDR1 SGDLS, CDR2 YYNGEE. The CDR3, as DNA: TGTGCCAGCAGCGCCGTGCCTCTTAGCGGGGGGGCGGCAGATACGCAGTATTTT. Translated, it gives CASSAVPLSGGAADTQYF.

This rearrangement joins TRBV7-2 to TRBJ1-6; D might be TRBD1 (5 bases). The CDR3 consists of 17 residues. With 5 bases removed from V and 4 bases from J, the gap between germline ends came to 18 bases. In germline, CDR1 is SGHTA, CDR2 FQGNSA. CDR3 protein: CASSPTGGAAYNSPLHF. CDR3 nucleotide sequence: TGTGCCAGCAGCCCCACTGGCGGGGCAGCATATAATTCACCCCTCCACTTT.

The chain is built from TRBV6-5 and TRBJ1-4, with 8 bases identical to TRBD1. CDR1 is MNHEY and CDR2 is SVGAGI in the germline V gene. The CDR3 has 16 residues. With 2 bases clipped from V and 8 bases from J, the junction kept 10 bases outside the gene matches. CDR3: CASSYRITGGNEKLFF. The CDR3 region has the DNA TGTGCCAGCAGTTACCGTATTACAGGGGGAAACGAAAAACTGTTTTTT.

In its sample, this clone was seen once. CDR3 DNA sequence: TGTGCCAGCAGCCAGGGACAGCTAAATCAAGAGACCCAGTACTTC. As protein: CASSQGQLNQETQYF. The chain recombines TRBV7-9 with TRBJ2-5, with TRBD1 matching 7 bases. From germline, CDR1 is SEHNR and CDR2 FQNEAQ (reference sequence). V gave up 5 bases and J gave up 2 bases; unmatched junction bases: 8. The CDR3 is 15 residues long.

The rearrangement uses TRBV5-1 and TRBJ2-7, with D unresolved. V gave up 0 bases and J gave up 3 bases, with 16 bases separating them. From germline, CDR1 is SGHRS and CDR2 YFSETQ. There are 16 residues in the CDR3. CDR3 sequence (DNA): TGCGCCAGCAGCTTGGGAATGGGTTTGTCAGGCTACGAGCAGTACTTC. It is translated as CASSLGMGLSGYEQYF.

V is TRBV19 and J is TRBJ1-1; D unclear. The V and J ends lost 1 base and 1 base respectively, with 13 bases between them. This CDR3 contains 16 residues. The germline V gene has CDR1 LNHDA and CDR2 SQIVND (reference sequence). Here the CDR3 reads CASSIGERRPNTEAFF. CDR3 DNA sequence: TGTGCCAGTAGTATAGGAGAGAGGCGCCCGAACACTGAAGCTTTCTTT.

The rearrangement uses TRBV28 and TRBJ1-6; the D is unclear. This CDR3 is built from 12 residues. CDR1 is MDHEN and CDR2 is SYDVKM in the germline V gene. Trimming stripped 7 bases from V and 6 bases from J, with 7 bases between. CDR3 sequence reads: CASKDFNSPLHF. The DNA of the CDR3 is TGTGCCAGCAAGGACTTTAATTCACCCCTCCACTTT.

CDR3 residues: CASRPGPFYGYTF. The CDR3, as DNA: TGTGCCAGCAGGCCAGGGCCGTTCTATGGCTACACCTTC. V usage is TRBV27 and J usage is TRBJ1-2; D might be TRBD1 (5 bases). Germline CDR1 reads MNHEY; CDR2 reads SMNVEV (reference sequence). The CDR3 contains 13 residues. Trimming pared 6 bases from V and 4 bases from J, leaving 12 bases between.

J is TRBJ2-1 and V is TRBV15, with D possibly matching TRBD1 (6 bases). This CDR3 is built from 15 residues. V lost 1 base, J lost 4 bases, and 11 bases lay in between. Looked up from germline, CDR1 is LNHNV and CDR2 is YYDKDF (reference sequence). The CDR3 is CATSRGDTSYNEQFF. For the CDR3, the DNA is TGTGCCACCAGCAGAGGGGACACGTCGTACAATGAGCAGTTCTTC.

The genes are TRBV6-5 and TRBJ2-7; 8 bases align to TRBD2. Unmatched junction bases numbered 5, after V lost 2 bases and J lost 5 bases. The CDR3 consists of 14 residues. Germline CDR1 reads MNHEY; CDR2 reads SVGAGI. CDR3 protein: CASSYKGGGNEQYF. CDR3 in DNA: TGTGCCAGCAGTTACAAAGGCGGGGGGAACGAGCAGTACTTC.

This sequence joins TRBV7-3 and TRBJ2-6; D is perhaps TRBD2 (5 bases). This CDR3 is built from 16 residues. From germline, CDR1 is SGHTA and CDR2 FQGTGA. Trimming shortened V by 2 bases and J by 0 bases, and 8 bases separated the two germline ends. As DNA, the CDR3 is TGTGCCAGCAGCTTAGAGGGTAGCTCTGGGGCCAACGTCCTGACTTTC. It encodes CASSLEGSSGANVLTF.

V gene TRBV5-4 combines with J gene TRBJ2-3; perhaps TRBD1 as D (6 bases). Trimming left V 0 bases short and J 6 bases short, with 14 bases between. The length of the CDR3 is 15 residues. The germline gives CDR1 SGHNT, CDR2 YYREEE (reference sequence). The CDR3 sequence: CASSLGTAKSDTQYF. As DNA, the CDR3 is TGTGCCAGCAGCTTGGGGACAGCAAAATCGGATACGCAGTATTTT.

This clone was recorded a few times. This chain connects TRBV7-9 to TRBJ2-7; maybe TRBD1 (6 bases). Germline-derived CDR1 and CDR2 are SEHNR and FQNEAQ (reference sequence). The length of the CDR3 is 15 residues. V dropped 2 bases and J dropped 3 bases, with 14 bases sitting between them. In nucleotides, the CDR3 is TGTGCCAGCAGCTTAAAAGGGGCAGGGGACTACGAGCAGTACTTC. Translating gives CASSLKGAGDYEQYF.

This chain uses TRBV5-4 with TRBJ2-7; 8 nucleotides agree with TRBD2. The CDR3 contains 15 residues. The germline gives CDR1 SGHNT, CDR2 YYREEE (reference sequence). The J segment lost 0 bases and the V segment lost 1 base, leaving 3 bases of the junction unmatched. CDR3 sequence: CASSLRGGDSYEQYF. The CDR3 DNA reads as TGTGCCAGCAGCTTGCGGGGGGGGGACTCCTACGAGCAGTACTTC.

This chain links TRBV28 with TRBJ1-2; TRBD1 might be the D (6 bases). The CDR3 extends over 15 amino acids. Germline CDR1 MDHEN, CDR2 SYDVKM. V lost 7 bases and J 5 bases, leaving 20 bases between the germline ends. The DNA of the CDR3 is TGTGCCAGCACCCTTCAGGACAGCGAAATTTATGGCTACACCTTC. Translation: CASTLQDSEIYGYTF.

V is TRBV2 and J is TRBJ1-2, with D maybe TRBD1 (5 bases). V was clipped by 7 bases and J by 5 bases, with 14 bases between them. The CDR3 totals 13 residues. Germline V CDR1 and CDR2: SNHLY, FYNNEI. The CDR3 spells CASMGRAWYGYTF. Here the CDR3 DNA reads TGTGCCAGCATGGGCAGGGCATGGTATGGCTACACCTTC.

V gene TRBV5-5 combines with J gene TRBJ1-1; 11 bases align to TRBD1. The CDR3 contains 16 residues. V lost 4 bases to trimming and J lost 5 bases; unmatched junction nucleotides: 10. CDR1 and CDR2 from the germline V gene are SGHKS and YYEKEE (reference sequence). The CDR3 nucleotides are TGTGCCAGCAGCCCCTATGCCGGGACAGGGGGTACTGAAGCTTTCTTT. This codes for CASSPYAGTGGTEAFF.

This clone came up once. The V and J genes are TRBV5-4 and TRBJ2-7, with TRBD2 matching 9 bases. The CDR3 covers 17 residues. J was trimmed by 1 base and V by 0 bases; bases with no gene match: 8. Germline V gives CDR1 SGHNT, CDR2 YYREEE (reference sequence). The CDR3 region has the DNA TGTGCCAGCAGCTTGGACACTAGCGGGTCGCTATCCTACGAGCAGTACTTC. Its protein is CASSLDTSGSLSYEQYF.

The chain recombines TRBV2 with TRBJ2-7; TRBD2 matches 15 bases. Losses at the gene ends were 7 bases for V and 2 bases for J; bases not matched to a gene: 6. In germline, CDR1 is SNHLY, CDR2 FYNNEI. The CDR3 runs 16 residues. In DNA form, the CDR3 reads TGTGCCAGCACCGGGACTAGCGGGGGGAGCCCCTACGAGCAGTACTTC. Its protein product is CASTGTSGGSPYEQYF.